This is a list of T cell receptor beta chains from one sample in a study of OX40 agonist ivuxolimab in advanced cancers. The method was immunoSEQ multiplex PCR; TCRdb's version includes in-frame clones alone and lacks a portion of them. The data show about 17,000 clones, nearly 75% seen once. The specimen was CD4+ or CD8+ T cells sorted from blood, collected in a trial of the OX40 agonist ivuxolimab. The receptors derive from an adult with an advanced solid tumor such as melanoma, head and neck, liver or kidney cancer. The CDR3 runs from the conserved cysteine through the conserved F or W. The order of the fields is V gene, J gene, D gene, clone size, CDR3 DNA, CDR3 protein. D genes are given only for firm matches. Where a row states a size, it is once, few, many or the class of an expanded clone; other rows omit it.

TRBV7-2	TRBJ1-2	.	.	TGTGCCAGCAGCTTAGACTCGACAGCTGGCTACACCTTC	CASSLDSTAGYTF
TRBV7-8	TRBJ2-7	.	.	TGTGCCAGCAGCTCCCTCCGGGACTCCTACGAGCAGTACTTC	CASSSLRDSYEQYF
TRBV7-9	TRBJ2-1	.	.	TGTGCCAGCGAAGGGGGGGTCAATGAGCAGTTCTTC	CASEGGVNEQFF
TRBV6-5	TRBJ2-1	TRBD1	.	TGTGCCAGCAGTTACGGCCGGGACAGCGATGAGCAGTTCTTC	CASSYGRDSDEQFF
TRBV7-2	TRBJ2-1	TRBD2	.	TGTGCCAGCAGCTTAGCTCCCGGGAGCGGGAGCGATGAGCAGTTCTTC	CASSLAPGSGSDEQFF
TRBV6-4	TRBJ2-1	TRBD1	medium-sized	TGTGCCAGCAGTGAAGGGACAGGGGGCAATGAGCAGTTCTTC	CASSEGTGGNEQFF
TRBV28	TRBJ2-7	.	.	TGTGCCAGCAGTTTATTGCTCAGCTACGAGCAGTACTTC	CASSLLLSYEQYF
TRBV7-6	TRBJ2-1	TRBD2	.	TGTGCCAGCAGCCCTCTAGCGGGAGAGGCCTCCTACAATGAGCAGTTCTTC	CASSPLAGEASYNEQFF
TRBV11-1	TRBJ2-7	.	once	TGTGCCAGCAGCTTGGAGTTCCGATACGAGCAGTACTTC	CASSLEFRYEQYF
TRBV11-2	TRBJ2-5	TRBD2	once	TGTGCCAGCAGCTTAGAAGCGGGAGGGCGAGAGACCCAGTACTTC	CASSLEAGGRETQYF
TRBV21-1	TRBJ2-5	.	.	TGTGCCAGCAGCCGCAGGGGGCGCGATGAGACCCAGTACTTC	CASSRRGRDETQYF
TRBV29-1	TRBJ2-3	TRBD2	.	TGCAGCGTTGTCCGGGGGGACGTCCTTTTCACAGATACGCAGTATTTT	CSVVRGDVLFTDTQYF
TRBV7-3	TRBJ1-2	.	.	TGTGCCAGCAGCTTAAGTTCGGCAGATGGCTACACCTTC	CASSLSSADGYTF
TRBV11-3	TRBJ2-6	.	.	TGTGCCAGCAGCTTAGGGGCAGGCTTGCCTGGGGCCAACGTCCTGACTTTC	CASSLGAGLPGANVLTF
TRBV27	TRBJ2-1	.	.	TGTGCCAGCAGTCCGGAGGGGGGTAGCGACTACAATGAGCAGTTCTTC	CASSPEGGSDYNEQFF
TRBV6-5	TRBJ2-5	TRBD1	.	TGTGCCAGCAGTTACCAGGGGGCGAGCCAGGAGACCCAGTACTTC	CASSYQGASQETQYF
TRBV19	TRBJ2-1	.	once	TGTGCCAGTACTCCTAGGCATCAGCGGAGCTCCTACAATGAGCAGTTCTTC	CASTPRHQRSSYNEQFF
TRBV5-4	TRBJ2-7	.	once	TGTGCCAGCAGCCAGGGCCCCGTCGGGTTAGCGACCTACGAGCAGTACTTC	CASSQGPVGLATYEQYF
TRBV10-2	TRBJ1-1	TRBD1	few	TGCGCCAGCGGGGAACACAGGGGAACTGAAGCTTTCTTT	CASGEHRGTEAFF
TRBV11-2	TRBJ2-5	.	.	TGTGCCAGCAGCTTAGATCATTTGAAGGGGACCAGGGAGGCCCAAGAGACCCAGTACTTC	CASSLDHLKGTREAQETQYF
TRBV4-2	TRBJ1-1	.	.	TGTGCCAGCAGCCAAGATCAGGAGGGCGCCGTCTTCACTGAAGCTTTCTTT	CASSQDQEGAVFTEAFF
TRBV5-5	TRBJ2-2	TRBD1	.	TGTGCCAGCAGTTCTATCGACAGGGTGGCCGGGGAGCTGTTTTTT	CASSSIDRVAGELFF
TRBV4-1	TRBJ2-7	.	.	TGCGCCAGCAGCCACGGACAGAGCTCCTACGAGCAGTACTTC	CASSHGQSSYEQYF
TRBV7-3	TRBJ2-5	.	few	TGTGCCAGCAGCTTAAATAGGGGAGAGACCCAGTACTTC	CASSLNRGETQYF
TRBV7-9	TRBJ2-2	.	.	TGTGCCAGCAGCTTACCAGCTGCCGGGGAGCTGTTTTTT	CASSLPAAGELFF
TRBV7-6	TRBJ2-1	TRBD2	medium-sized	TGTGCCAGCACCGGACTAGAATACAATGAGCAGTTCTTC	CASTGLEYNEQFF
TRBV19	TRBJ2-1	TRBD2	.	TGTGCCAGTCGACTAGCGGGATTGGGTGAGCAGTTCTTC	CASRLAGLGEQFF
TRBV6-5	TRBJ2-5	.	once	TGTGCCAGCAGCCGTTTTGGTGGGGAGACTCAGTACTTC	CASSRFGGETQYF
TRBV16	TRBJ2-3	.	.	TGTGCCAGCAGCCAATCCGAGGGGACTAGCACAGATACGCAGTATTTT	CASSQSEGTSTDTQYF
TRBV4-3	TRBJ2-2	.	.	TGCGCCAGCAGCCAAGATCGGGCGGTTGGCGGGGAGCTGTTTTTT	CASSQDRAVGGELFF
TRBV6-1	TRBJ1-1	TRBD1	.	TGTGCCAGCAGTGAACGGGACAGGGGGCTACACACTGAAGCTTTCTTT	CASSERDRGLHTEAFF
TRBV11-2	TRBJ2-5	TRBD2	.	TGTGCCAGCAGCGGGTGGACTAGCGGGAGTCAAGAGACCCAGTACTTC	CASSGWTSGSQETQYF
TRBV9	TRBJ2-1	.	.	TGTGCCAGCAGCGTGCAGGAAGGTAATGAGCAGTTCTTC	CASSVQEGNEQFF
TRBV5-1	TRBJ2-4	TRBD2	.	TGCGCCAGCAGCTTGGACAGCGGGGCGGACATTCAGTACTTC	CASSLDSGADIQYF
TRBV4-1	TRBJ2-5	TRBD2	.	TGCGCCAGCAGCCAAGAACCGGGGGGAGAGACCCAGTACTTC	CASSQEPGGETQYF
TRBV6-5	TRBJ1-1	.	few	TGTGCCAGCAGTTCAATCGTGGAGACTGAAGCTTTCTTT	CASSSIVETEAFF
TRBV10-3	TRBJ2-3	TRBD2	.	TGTGCCATCAGTGATGACGGGACTAATTCTAGCACAGATACGCAGTATTTT	CAISDDGTNSSTDTQYF
TRBV7-3	TRBJ2-5	TRBD2	.	TGTGCCAGCAGCTTATTTGGGGAGGGGGAGACCCAGTACTTC	CASSLFGEGETQYF
TRBV2	TRBJ2-2	TRBD2	.	TGTGCCAGCAGTGAAACACGGCTAGCGGGAGGCATACTGAACACCGGGGAGCTGTTTTTT	CASSETRLAGGILNTGELFF
TRBV7-3	TRBJ2-1	.	.	TGTGCCAGCAGCTTGGACTACAATGAGCAGTTCTTC	CASSLDYNEQFF
TRBV19	TRBJ2-1	.	.	TGTGCCAGTAGTATAGAGAGGGGAAGCTCCTACAATGAGCAGTTCTTC	CASSIERGSSYNEQFF
TRBV15	TRBJ2-1	.	.	TGTGCCACCAGAGCCCCTCCAGAAGAGCAGTTCTTC	CATRAPPEEQFF